This entry lists 23 T cell receptor beta chains sequenced from one sample in a study of shared clonotypes between healthy human individuals (dated by TCRdb to the early 2020s). Libraries were constructed by the immunoSEQ multiplex PCR assay. TCRdb took over this immuneACCESS table, retaining in-frame rearrangements with V and J assigned. Such tables are incomplete; in checked studies, under half of the missing clones stem from an unresolved V gene, and the remainder is unexplained. Recorded for this sample are over 2 million clones; 85% to 95% of them occurred a single time. Around 0.35% of the sample comes from the top ten. The sample taken for sequencing was naive CD4+ T cells from PBMCs. The cell subset or site tag for this specimen amounts to: CD45RA+ positively selected. Receptors were obtained from a man in his late teens or twenties in good health. Some clones in this sample may be carry-over from other donors' samples.

The chain uses TRBV4-1 and TRBJ2-5; 14 bases map to TRBD2. The V and J ends lost 4 bases and 5 bases, in that order; junction bases with no gene match: 6. Per the germline V gene, CDR1 is MGHRA and CDR2 is YSYEKL. This CDR3 is 16 amino acids long. As DNA, the CDR3 is TGCGCCAGCAGCCCCCGACTAGCGGGAGGGCTGGAGACCCAGTACTTC. Translation: CASSPRLAGGLETQYF.

The chain is built from TRBV6-5 and TRBJ1-2; the D is unclear. The germline gives CDR1 MNHEY, CDR2 SVGAGI. The CDR3 has 13 amino acids. With 2 bases removed from V and 2 bases from J, the gap between germline ends came to 6 bases. Written as DNA, the CDR3 is TGTGCCAGCAGTTACGGAAAGAACTATGGCTACACCTTC. Translated: CASSYGKNYGYTF.

The chain recombines TRBV7-3 with TRBJ2-7; D gene ambiguous. The CDR3 is 13 amino acids. Trimming pared 1 base from V and 6 bases from J, leaving 10 bases between. Looked up from germline, CDR1 is SGHTA and CDR2 is FQGTGA. The CDR3 DNA reads as TGTGCCAGCAGCTTAATTGACACCAGCGAGCAGTACTTC. Protein: CASSLIDTSEQYF.

The chain uses TRBV7-3 and TRBJ1-1, with 7 bases identical to TRBD1. V was pared by 5 bases and J by 1 base, with 10 bases of the junction left unmatched. This CDR3 comprises 16 residues. CDR1 is SGHTA and CDR2 is FQGTGA in the germline V gene. CDR3 sequence reads: CASSPLSPGGNTEAFF. Written as DNA, the CDR3 is TGTGCCAGCAGCCCCTTAAGCCCAGGGGGGAACACTGAAGCTTTCTTT.

V usage is TRBV15 and J usage is TRBJ1-2, with D possibly matching TRBD1 (5 bases). The CDR3 has 12 residues. The germline CDR1 and CDR2 sequences are LNHNV and YYDKDF (reference sequence). Trimming removed 3 bases from V and 8 bases from J, with 10 bases in between. The CDR3 DNA follows: TGTGCCACCAGCAGTACAGGTGGAGGCTACACCTTC. Translation gives CATSSTGGGYTF.

This chain uses TRBV9 with TRBJ2-7, with D perhaps TRBD2 (5 bases). This CDR3 comprises 14 residues. V lost 4 bases and J 6 bases, leaving 17 bases between the germline ends. Germline assignment: CDR1 SGDLS and CDR2 YYNGEE. For the CDR3, the DNA is TGTGCCAGCAGCCGCGGGCCAGCTCTCACCGAGCAGTACTTC. This encodes CASSRGPALTEQYF.

This chain links TRBV25-1 with TRBJ2-3, with 7 bases lining up with TRBD2. CDR3 length equals 17 residues. The V and J ends lost 3 bases and 1 base, in that order; junction bases with no gene match: 10. Per the germline V gene, CDR1 is MGHDK and CDR2 is SYGVNS. CDR3 sequence reads: CASSDYLAAWGTDTQYF. DNA of the CDR3: TGTGCCAGCAGTGATTATCTAGCGGCTTGGGGCACAGATACGCAGTATTTT.

This rearrangement joins TRBV5-6 to TRBJ1-1; 10 bases map to TRBD1. The CDR3 is 15 amino acids. CDR1 is SGHDT, CDR2 YYEEEE, per germline. V trimming: 3 bases; J trimming: 0 bases; junction bases outside the gene matches: 2. The CDR3 is CASSSTGGLNTEAFF. The CDR3 DNA sequence: TGTGCCAGCAGCTCGACAGGGGGCTTGAACACTGAAGCTTTCTTT.

This rearrangement joins TRBV6-6 to TRBJ1-2, with D hard to call. With 1 base removed from V and 8 bases from J, the gap between germline ends came to 11 bases. Germline loops: CDR1 MNHNY, CDR2 SVGAGI (reference sequence). The length of the CDR3 is 13 residues. The CDR3 protein is CASSYYPAGGYTF. The CDR3 region has the DNA TGTGCCAGCAGTTACTATCCAGCCGGCGGCTACACCTTC.

The chain links TRBV7-9 to TRBJ1-4; a weak D match, TRBD1 (5 bases). V gave up 2 bases and J gave up 1 base, with 11 bases separating them. CDR1 SEHNR and CDR2 FQNEAQ come from the germline V gene (reference sequence). There are 16 residues in the CDR3. The CDR3 is CASSLNFGGTNEKLFF. The CDR3 DNA sequence: TGTGCCAGCAGCTTAAATTTTGGGGGAACTAATGAAAAACTGTTTTTT.

This clone has a single count. The chain joins TRBV15 to TRBJ1-5; D unclear. Trimming shortened V by 3 bases and J by 0 bases, and 12 bases separated the two germline ends. The CDR3 is made up of 16 amino acids. Germline CDR1 is LNHNV and CDR2 is YYDKDF (reference sequence). This CDR3 reads CATSRAPERSNQPQHF. The CDR3 coding sequence is TGTGCCACCAGCAGGGCCCCCGAGCGTAGCAATCAGCCCCAGCATTTT.

The V call is TRBV21-1, the J call TRBJ2-2; the table assigns TRBD1, which was not confirmed against the DNA. TRBV21-1 is given as a pseudogene. The CDR3 length is 16 residues. The CDR3 region is CASSIAGTFNTGELFF. The CDR3 bases are TGTGCCAGCAGCATTGCCGGGACATTTAACACCGGGGAGCTGTTTTTT.

This clone was counted a single time. The same CDR3 can be traced to other DNA sequences in this sample. V and J are TRBV5-1 and TRBJ2-5; a weak D match, TRBD2 (6 bases). This CDR3 comprises 14 residues. Deletions cut 0 bases from V and 2 bases from J, with 8 bases between. Germline V CDR1 and CDR2: SGHRS, YFSETQ. The CDR3 here is CASSLVSGQETQYF. CDR3 nucleotide sequence: TGCGCCAGCAGCTTGGTTAGCGGACAAGAGACCCAGTACTTC. The variable domain in full, with the rest retrieved from reference TRBV5-1 and TRBJ2-5, is KAGVTQTPRYLIKTRGQQVTLSCSPISGHRSVSWYQQTPGQGLQFLFEYFSETQRNKGNFPGRFSGRQFSNSRSEMNVSTLELGDSALYLCASSLVSGQETQYFGPGTRLLVL.

The chain is built from TRBV5-4 and TRBJ2-7; TRBD1 matches 8 bases. Germline assignment: CDR1 SGHNT and CDR2 YYREEE (reference sequence). This CDR3 contains 13 residues. The V and J ends lost 4 bases and 5 bases, in that order; junction bases with no gene match: 5. The CDR3 reads CASSRADRDEQYF. CDR3 sequence (DNA): TGTGCCAGCAGCAGGGCGGACAGGGACGAGCAGTACTTC. Together with reference TRBV5-4 and TRBJ2-7, the CDR3 gives the full variable domain: ETGVTQSPTHLIKTRGQQVTLRCSSQSGHNTVSWYQQALGQGPQFIFQYYREEENGRGNFPPRFSGLQFPNYSSELNVNALELDDSALYLCASSRADRDEQYFGPGTRLTVT.

Regarding this clone: At the DNA level, this CDR3 is encoded by other sequences in the same sample as well. The V and J genes are TRBV27 and TRBJ2-7, with D tentatively TRBD1 (5 bases). Trimming stripped 2 bases from V and 1 base from J, with 9 bases between. Germline lookup yields CDR1 MNHEY and CDR2 SMNVEV (reference sequence). The length of the CDR3 is 14 residues. The CDR3 loop is CASSLGSGSYEQYF. CDR3 DNA sequence: TGTGCCAGCAGTTTAGGTTCAGGGTCCTACGAGCAGTACTTC.

The rearrangement joins TRBV7-2 to TRBJ1-2; no clear D. This CDR3 region has 14 residues. Trimming pared 7 bases from V and 4 bases from J, leaving 16 bases between. The germline V gene encodes CDR1 SGHTA and CDR2 FQGNSA. DNA for the CDR3: TGTGCCAGCACCCACCGGCAGGCGAGCTATGGCTACACCTTC. Translation: CASTHRQASYGYTF. The whole variable domain, remainder taken from reference TRBV7-2 and TRBJ1-2, is GAGVSQSPSNKVTEKGKDVELRCDPISGHTALYWYRQSLGQGLEFLIYFQGNSAPDKSGLPSDRFSAERTGGSVSTLTIQRTQQEDSAVYLCASTHRQASYGYTFGSGTRLTVV.

V gene TRBV19 combines with J gene TRBJ2-5; 8 nucleotides agree with TRBD2. Unmatched junction bases numbered 10, after V lost 5 bases and J lost 5 bases. CDR1 is LNHDA and CDR2 is SQIVND in the germline V gene (reference sequence). This CDR3 has 15 residues. The CDR3 nucleotides are TGTGCCAGTAGTCCCGAGACTAGCGAGAGGGAGACCCAGTACTTC. This translates into CASSPETSERETQYF.

CDR3 loop: CASSLNLVKYSNQPQHF. The CDR3 DNA reads TGTGCCAGCAGCCTTAATTTGGTCAAATATAGCAATCAGCCCCAGCATTTT. The chain links TRBV7-8 to TRBJ1-5; D is undetermined. In germline, CDR1 is SGHVS, CDR2 FQNEAQ. The V and J ends lost 5 bases and 0 bases respectively, with 17 bases between them. CDR3 length equals 17 residues.

The chain recombines TRBV2 with TRBJ1-2; 7 nucleotides match TRBD1. The CDR3 has 14 residues. Germline CDR1 and CDR2: SNHLY and FYNNEI. After removal of 6 bases from V and 4 bases from J, the junction contained 8 bases not matched to a gene. The CDR3 DNA is TGTGCCAGCAGCCAACTCCGGGACAGCTATGGCTACACCTTC. Residues: CASSQLRDSYGYTF.

The rearrangement joins TRBV5-8 to TRBJ2-5; the D gene could be TRBD1 or TRBD2 (7 bases each). CDR3 length: 15 residues. The germline V and J ends were trimmed by 4 bases and 1 base, with 14 bases remaining between them. Germline CDR1 reads SGHTS; CDR2 reads YDEGEE. The CDR3 spells CASSRGDRPQETQYF. DNA for the CDR3: TGTGCCAGCAGCCGGGGGGACAGACCCCAAGAGACCCAGTACTTC.

The V gene is TRBV5-8, the J gene TRBJ2-2; 8 bases are a match to TRBD1. The CDR3 loop spans 15 amino acids. Losses at the gene ends were 4 bases for V and 5 bases for J; bases not matched to a gene: 7. Germline V lookup: CDR1 SGHTS, CDR2 YDEGEE. The CDR3 bases are TGTGCCAGCAGCGGACGGACAGGGAGAACCGGGGAGCTGTTTTTT. This translates into CASSGRTGRTGELFF.

The CDR3 loop reads CSVGEQPQGGELFF. The DNA of the CDR3 is TGCAGCGTTGGGGAACAGCCCCAGGGCGGGGAGCTGTTTTTT. The chain uses TRBV29-1 and TRBJ2-2, with D possibly TRBD1 on 5 matching bases. CDR3 size: 14 residues. In germline, CDR1 is SQVTM, CDR2 ANQGSEA. V lost 4 bases to trimming and J lost 7 bases, with 16 bases between them.

V and J are TRBV7-3 and TRBJ2-3; the match to TRBD1 covers 7 bases. J was trimmed by 10 bases and V by 5 bases; bases with no gene match: 15. Germline V lookup: CDR1 SGHTA, CDR2 FQGTGA. The CDR3 contains 15 residues. In DNA form, the CDR3 reads TGTGCCAGCAGCCAAGACAGGGAACCCTCGGGTTCGCAGTATTTT. It translates to CASSQDREPSGSQYF.